The 27 T cell receptor beta chains below come from one sample, sequenced in a study of blood T cell repertoires in COVID-19. Method: immunoSEQ multiplex PCR; TCRdb's copy keeps in-frame clones and lacks some. The sample records 320,000 or so clones, 85% being singletons. Sequencing was performed on PBMCs or T cells enriched from blood (not recorded which). Receptors were obtained from a woman aged 30 to 39 who had been exposed to COVID-19.

This chain uses TRBV7-2 with TRBJ2-3; 11 nucleotides align to TRBD2. Trimming cost V 3 bases and J 3 bases; bases outside gene matches: 8. The CDR3 has 17 residues. CDR1 and CDR2 from the germline V gene are SGHTA and FQGNSA. The CDR3 protein is CASSFVAGGRATDTQYF. In DNA, the CDR3 is TGTGCCAGCAGCTTTGTAGCGGGGGGGCGGGCGACAGATACGCAGTATTTT.

The chain combines TRBV19 with TRBJ2-3, with TRBD2 matching 8 bases. Germline CDR1 LNHDA, CDR2 SQIVND (reference sequence). The CDR3 has 17 amino acids. With 5 bases clipped from V and 1 base from J, the junction kept 11 bases outside the gene matches. The CDR3 reads CASSPILAARGTDTQYF. The DNA for the CDR3 is TGTGCCAGTAGTCCCATACTAGCGGCTCGAGGCACAGATACGCAGTATTTT. The entire variable domain, with the rest obtained from reference TRBV19 and TRBJ2-3, is as follows: DGGITQSPKYLFRKEGQNVTLSCEQNLNHDAMYWYRQDPGQGLRLIYYSQIVNDFQKGDIAEGYSVSREKKESFPLTVTSAQKNPTAFYLCASSPILAARGTDTQYFGPGTRLTVL.

V gene TRBV4-1 combines with J gene TRBJ2-2; D perhaps matches TRBD2 (5 bases). The CDR3 runs to 14 residues. Germline CDR1 MGHRA, CDR2 YSYEKL. V lost 4 bases, J lost 1 base, and 7 bases lay in between. In DNA form, the CDR3 reads TGCGCCAGCAGCCTAGGACTGAACACCGGGGAGCTGTTTTTT. Its translation is CASSLGLNTGELFF.

The CDR3 is CASSIARNYEQYF. CDR3 sequence (DNA): TGTGCCAGTAGTATTGCCAGGAACTACGAGCAGTACTTC. The chain combines TRBV19 with TRBJ2-7; no clear D gene. V was cut by 3 bases and J by 3 bases, with 9 bases left in between. Germline-derived CDR1 and CDR2 are LNHDA and SQIVND (reference sequence). The CDR3 contains 13 residues.

The sample holds a few counts of this clone. The gene calls are TRBV27 and TRBJ1-2; the D is unclear. CDR1 and CDR2 from the germline V gene are MNHEY and SMNVEV (reference sequence). CDR3 length: 12 amino acids. V gave up 3 bases and J gave up 8 bases, with 10 bases separating them. This CDR3 reads CASSFREGGYTF. Here the CDR3 DNA reads TGTGCCAGCAGTTTCCGGGAAGGCGGCTACACCTTC.

The chain joins TRBV19 to TRBJ1-3; D gene ambiguous. The length of the CDR3 is 16 residues. V was cut by 5 bases and J by 0 bases, with 14 bases left in between. CDR1 LNHDA and CDR2 SQIVND come from the germline V gene (reference sequence). CDR3 bases: TGTGCCAGTAGTTTACGAGGGTCCTACTCTGGAAACACCATATATTTT. This gives the protein CASSLRGSYSGNTIYF.

This chain connects TRBV25-1 to TRBJ2-1, with D possibly matching TRBD1 (5 bases). V gave up 5 bases and J gave up 9 bases, with 11 bases separating them. The CDR3 consists of 12 residues. The germline V gene encodes CDR1 MGHDK and CDR2 SYGVNS. CDR3 loop: CASSRSGSEQFF. The CDR3 DNA sequence: TGTGCCAGCAGTAGATCAGGGTCTGAGCAGTTCTTC.

V is TRBV7-3 and J is TRBJ1-4, with D perhaps TRBD1 (5 bases). Germline CDR1 SGHTA, CDR2 FQGTGA. The CDR3 totals 15 residues. Trimming removed 4 bases from V and 7 bases from J, with 16 bases in between. CDR3 sequence reads: CASSSPGTWSEKLFF. In nucleotides, the CDR3 is TGTGCCAGCAGCTCCCCTGGGACTTGGAGTGAAAAACTGTTTTTT.

This clone was detected a few times. The chain links TRBV7-9 to TRBJ1-6; 9 nucleotides match TRBD1. This CDR3 spans 16 amino acids. Germline V gene data show CDR1 as SEHNR and CDR2 as FQNEAQ (reference sequence). V shed 2 bases and J 4 bases; nucleotides not matched to a gene: 3. DNA of the CDR3: TGTGCCAGCAGCTTACGTGGACAGGGGTATAATTCACCCCTCCACTTT. Its protein is CASSLRGQGYNSPLHF.

J is TRBJ2-2 and V is TRBV28; D unclear. The CDR3 loop spans 15 amino acids. In germline, CDR1 is MDHEN, CDR2 SYDVKM. With 5 bases removed from V and 0 bases from J, the gap between germline ends came to 10 bases. CDR3 residues: CASSGTEANTGELFF. In DNA, the CDR3 is TGTGCCAGCAGTGGTACAGAAGCGAACACCGGGGAGCTGTTTTTT.

The V and J genes are TRBV12-3 or TRBV12-4 and TRBJ2-7; D possibly corresponds to TRBD2 (5 bases). V dropped 3 bases and J dropped 5 bases, with 11 bases sitting between them. This CDR3 contains 13 residues. In DNA form, the CDR3 reads TGTGCCAGCAGTTTCCGAGCGGAGAACGAGCAGTACTTC. Amino acids: CASSFRAENEQYF.

The chain recombines TRBV9 with TRBJ2-7; 9 nucleotides agree with TRBD1. Germline V gives CDR1 SGDLS, CDR2 YYNGEE. This CDR3 spans 15 amino acids. J was trimmed by 4 bases and V by 0 bases; bases with no gene match: 5. Written as DNA, the CDR3 is TGTGCCAGCAGCGTAGGTGGGACAGGGATATACGAGCAGTACTTC. Translation gives CASSVGGTGIYEQYF.

This clone was counted only a few times. V usage is TRBV4-3 and J usage is TRBJ1-5, with D maybe TRBD1 (6 bases). V was cut by 0 bases and J by 6 bases, with 12 bases left in between. Germline loops: CDR1 LGHNA, CDR2 YSLEER. This CDR3 has 15 residues. In DNA form, the CDR3 reads TGCGCCAGCAGCCAAGATCCTCTGGGGGCTCAGCCCCAGCATTTT. It encodes CASSQDPLGAQPQHF.

The rearrangement links TRBV5-1 to TRBJ2-7; 8 nucleotides align to TRBD1. The CDR3 length is 15 residues. The trim removed 4 bases at V and 6 bases at J, leaving 12 bases unmatched. Germline V gene data show CDR1 as SGHRS and CDR2 as YFSETQ. The CDR3 nucleotides are TGCGCCAGCAGCACGCGGACAGGGAAGTTTGGCGAGCAGTACTTC. Translated: CASSTRTGKFGEQYF.

This clone was recorded only once. The chain recombines TRBV2 with TRBJ2-3; TRBD2 matches 9 bases. Trimming took 6 bases from V and 4 from J; bases not matched to a gene: 8. CDR1 SNHLY and CDR2 FYNNEI come from the germline V gene. The CDR3 is 15 residues long. The CDR3 DNA is TGTGCCAGCAGGATAGCGGGGGAGGTCGCAGATACGCAGTATTTT. Its translation: CASRIAGEVADTQYF.

By share, this clone ranks as medium-sized. The rearrangement links TRBV28 to TRBJ2-5, with 10 positions matching TRBD2. This CDR3 contains 16 residues. The V segment lost 6 bases and the J segment 5 bases; nucleotides outside the gene matches: 12. Germline-derived CDR1 and CDR2 are MDHEN and SYDVKM. CDR3 in amino acids: CASSRELAGLQETQYF. As DNA, the CDR3 is TGTGCCAGCAGCCGGGAACTAGCGGGGTTACAGGAGACCCAGTACTTC. Supplemented by reference TRBV28 and TRBJ2-5, the full variable domain reads DVKVTQSSRYLVKRTGEKVFLECVQDMDHENMFWYRQDPGLGLRLIYFSYDVKMKEKGDIPEGYSVSREKKERFSLILESASTNQTSMYLCASSRELAGLQETQYFGPGTRLLVL.

This chain uses TRBV5-1 with TRBJ1-1, with TRBD1 matching 9 bases. The CDR3 contains 15 residues. Per germline, CDR1 SGHRS and CDR2 YFSETQ. J gave up 8 bases and V 0 bases, and 8 bases lay outside the gene matches. CDR3: CASSLAGTGNGEAFF. The CDR3 nucleotides read TGCGCCAGCAGCTTGGCCGGGACAGGGAATGGGGAAGCTTTCTTT.

The gene calls are TRBV2 and TRBJ2-6; possibly TRBD1 for D (6 bases). V dropped 3 bases and J dropped 4 bases, with 13 bases sitting between them. The germline CDR1 and CDR2 sequences are SNHLY and FYNNEI. This CDR3 contains 16 residues. CDR3 in DNA: TGTGCCAGCAGTGACCTCGTGGGGGCAGGGGCCAACGTCCTGACTTTC. It translates to CASSDLVGAGANVLTF.

This sequence joins TRBV5-1 and TRBJ1-2; 12 nucleotides line up with TRBD1. The CDR3 has 14 amino acids. Germline CDR1 and CDR2: SGHRS and YFSETQ. V was clipped by 7 bases and J by 6 bases; unmatched bases: 7. CDR3 bases: TGCGCCAGCGGCCGGGACAGGGGGCAGGATGGCTACACCTTC. It yields the protein CASGRDRGQDGYTF.

V is TRBV4-2 and J is TRBJ2-7, with 16 bases matching TRBD2. V trimming: 7 bases; J trimming: 7 bases; junction bases outside the gene matches: 10. CDR1 is LGHNA, CDR2 YNFKEQ, per germline. The CDR3 has 16 residues. CDR3 amino acids: CASTQGLAGGPGEQYF. The CDR3 region has the DNA TGTGCCAGCACCCAGGGACTAGCGGGAGGGCCGGGGGAGCAGTACTTC.

The chain has TRBV15 and TRBJ2-1; 15 nucleotides agree with TRBD2. CDR1 and CDR2 from the germline V gene are LNHNV and YYDKDF (reference sequence). J lost 4 bases, V lost 0 bases, and 10 bases had no gene match. CDR3 length: 20 amino acids. The CDR3 bases are TGTGCCACCAGCAGAGACCCGCCGGGACTAGCGGGGGGACCTTACAATGAGCAGTTCTTC. It encodes CATSRDPPGLAGGPYNEQFF.

The chain is built from TRBV5-1 and TRBJ2-7; TRBD2 might be the D (6 bases). The germline V and J ends were trimmed by 4 bases and 6 bases, with 8 bases remaining between them. The CDR3 spans 11 residues. Germline V gene data show CDR1 as SGHRS and CDR2 as YFSETQ. The CDR3 loop is CASSVGGEQYF. In DNA form, the CDR3 reads TGCGCCAGCAGCGTCGGGGGCGAGCAGTACTTC.

The rearrangement joins TRBV30 to TRBJ1-5, with 7 bases matching TRBD1. J was trimmed by 2 bases and V by 3 bases; bases with no gene match: 7. CDR3 size: 15 residues. CDR1 is GTSNPN and CDR2 is SVGIG in the germline V gene (reference sequence). DNA for the CDR3: TGTGCCTGGAGCCTACAGGGGATCGGCAATCAGCCCCAGCATTTT. It yields the protein CAWSLQGIGNQPQHF.

The chain uses TRBV5-4 and TRBJ2-3; a possible D gene is TRBD2 (6 bases). CDR1 is SGHNT, CDR2 YYREEE, per germline (reference sequence). The CDR3 runs 14 residues. V was cut by 4 bases and J by 6 bases, with 15 bases left in between. The chain's CDR3 is CASSVGTGDDTQYF. CDR3 coding DNA: TGTGCCAGCAGCGTTGGGACGGGAGACGATACGCAGTATTTT. The whole variable domain, filled in from reference TRBV5-4 and TRBJ2-3, reads ETGVTQSPTHLIKTRGQQVTLRCSSQSGHNTVSWYQQALGQGPQFIFQYYREEENGRGNFPPRFSGLQFPNYSSELNVNALELDDSALYLCASSVGTGDDTQYFGPGTRLTVL.

The CDR3 here is CASSLQGLSPLHF. In DNA, the CDR3 is TGTGCCAGCAGCTTACAGGGACTTTCACCCCTCCACTTT. This rearrangement joins TRBV7-2 to TRBJ1-6; a weak D match, TRBD1 (5 bases). CDR1 is SGHTA, CDR2 FQGNSA, per germline. The CDR3 has 13 amino acids. V was shortened by 2 bases and J by 9 bases, with 8 bases between the two germline ends.

The gene calls are TRBV10-3 and TRBJ2-1, with D maybe TRBD1 (5 bases). There are 14 residues in the CDR3. Trimming took 7 bases from V and 7 from J, leaving 17 bases between them. Germline lookup yields CDR1 ENHRY and CDR2 SYGVKD. The CDR3 here is CAITKGQGQNEQFF. In DNA, the CDR3 is TGTGCCATCACCAAAGGTCAGGGCCAGAATGAGCAGTTCTTC.

The rearrangement links TRBV30 to TRBJ2-1; perhaps TRBD1 as D (5 bases). The CDR3 is 14 amino acids. Germline V gene lookup returns CDR1 GTSNPN and CDR2 SVGIG (reference sequence). Trimming cost V 1 base and J 6 bases, with 13 bases left between them. The chain's CDR3 is CAWSGGDLRNEQFF. As DNA, the CDR3 is TGTGCCTGGAGTGGGGGCGATCTTCGCAATGAGCAGTTCTTC. The full variable domain, with the rest looked up from reference TRBV30 and TRBJ2-1, is SQTIHQWPATLVQPVGSPLSLECTVEGTSNPNLYWYRQAAGRGLQLLFYSVGIGQISSEVPQNLSASRPQDRQFILSSKKLLLSDSGFYLCAWSGGDLRNEQFFGPGTRLTVL.